The subject of this entry is one TCR beta chain. Its antigen is not yet known. No base-level quality is on record; no much larger clone is a single base apart. Synthetic TCR analog templates were spiked into each PCR so that absolute template abundance could be estimated from read counts. The immunoSEQ assay was used to amplify TCRbeta CDR3 regions from genomic DNA with bias-controlled V and J gene primers. Sequencing of rearranged TCRbeta segments was done at approximately 20X coverage. In the source study's methods: Clustering was used to correct sequencing errors, and CDR3s were annotated against IMGT so that V, D and J genes could be assigned. Out-of-frame and stop-codon sequences were excluded, and only productive TCRbeta rearrangements were used in downstream analyses. To compute clonality, Shannon entropy was normalized by the log of the number of unique productive sequences and then subtracted from one. Fisher's exact test with Benjamini-Hochberg correction, using a cutoff of adjusted p below 0.01, was how clones that differed between time points or between blood and tumor were identified. TCRdb took over this immuneACCESS table, retaining in-frame rearrangements with V and J assigned. Such tables are incomplete; in checked studies, under half of the missing clones stem from an unresolved V gene, and the remainder is unexplained. For V, J and clone size, that table is used; D and trimming come from the DNA. Across this sample there are tens of thousands of clones, with around 81% seen only once. The ten biggest clones cover 2.5% to 4% of the sample.

What the time point label conveys for this sample: pretreatment peripheral blood. A total of under 35 patients with locally advanced or metastatic urothelial carcinoma, treated at Memorial Sloan Kettering on a trial protocol, made up the cohort. Peripheral blood mononuclear cells were collected pretreatment and during treatment, at between 1 and 8 total time points per patient. The Qiagen DNeasy Blood extraction kit was used to purify genomic DNA from total PBMCs and tumor samples. PBMCs were collected pretreatment and during treatment and were isolated and stored as previously described. The data were taken from a study of PD-L1 blockade in urothelial cancer (dated by TCRdb to the late 2010s). Turning to the overall study: Every patient began therapy in 2014 and was given atezolizumab 1,200 mg intravenously every 3 weeks. About 90% of the 29 patients were males with bladder-origin urothelial cancer, and about 65% of the 29 reported a prior smoking history. In the same patients, whole exome sequencing and RNA sequencing of pretreatment tumors were performed in addition to TCR sequencing. A median of roughly 140,000 T cells and some 82,000 unique TCRs was obtained from blood samples, and a median clonality of roughly 0.08 was observed. Patients had an ECOG performance status of 0 or 1 and had received between 0 and 3 prior chemotherapy regimens. Twenty-nine patients had pretreatment blood TCR-seq, about 25 had at least one posttreatment blood collection, and about 25 had tumor TCR-seq. Pretreatment tumor samples, along with matched peripheral blood serially collected before and after atezolizumab treatment, were subjected to TCR sequencing. Somatic, immune and clinical correlates of response to PD-L1 blockade with atezolizumab in urothelial cancer were the focus of an exploratory multi-omic analysis. Roughly 9 patients reached durable clinical benefit, while 20 to 25 patients did not. Durable clinical benefit was defined as progression-free survival longer than 6 months, and TCR features were also tested against progression-free and overall survival. Blood samples were analyzed at 3 weeks after treatment start (second dose) and at 6 weeks after treatment start. Findings and caveats that apply to the study as a whole: A pretreatment peripheral blood TCR clonality below the median was linked to improved progression-free and overall survival. Because the sample size was small (n of about 30) and many exploratory analyses were performed, the results are intended to be hypothesis-generating. Patients with durable benefit showed greater expansion of tumor-associated TCR clones in peripheral blood 3 weeks after starting treatment (n of about 20, p = 0.022).

The CDR3 covers 14 residues, taking in both the cysteine and the phenylalanine. Only the CDR3 DNA stays, 42 bases, in frame from base 1. V drops 3 bases and J drops 0 bases, leaving 10 bases in between. Looking up the germline V gene yields CDR1 SGHDT and CDR2 YYEEEE. The source is a man between 65 and 79 years old with urothelial cancer. This specimen was PBMCs, taken around atezolizumab (anti-PD-L1) treatment. The chain employs TRBV5-6 and TRBJ2-7, with a weak D call of TRBD1 (6 bases match). The DNA sequence is TGTGCCAGCAGCTCCCTCAGGGGCTCCTACGAGCAGTACTTC. Its amino acids are CASSSLRGSYEQYF.